This TCR beta chain was profiled in a study of blood T cell repertoires in COVID-19. On the study more broadly: Samples came from the United States, Italy and Spain, spanning acute and convalescent COVID-19. The cDNA or gDNA used as material had been derived from T cells, B-cell-depleted T cells, or PBMCs.

Authors' analysis steps: Cell counts per sample came from amplifying reference gene primers. The repertoire was sequenced with immunoSEQ multiplex PCR; TCRdb's copy has only in-frame clones and lacks some. That table is the source of V, J and clone size, and D and trimming were worked out from the DNA. The repertoire holds 240,000 or so clones, around 88% seen once, with 9% to 15% in the top ten. The V and J ends lost 3 bases and 5 bases, in that order; junction bases with no gene match: 3. The V gene's germline CDR1 is MNHEY and CDR2 SVGEGT. The CDR3 consists of 15 residues. V is TRBV6-2 or TRBV6-3 and J is TRBJ2-1, with 11 bases aligning to TRBD2. Sequencing used peripheral blood. This TCR was sampled from an elderly man with acute or convalescent COVID-19. In DNA, the CDR3 is TGTGCCAGCAGTTATCTAGCGGGGGGCCACAATGAGCAGTTCTTC. Translation: CASSYLAGGHNEQFF.